Listed below are T cell receptor beta chains from one sample, sequenced in a study of metastatic and nonmetastatic thyroid tumors. MiXCR reprocessed the PCR reads for TCRdb. Among approximately 84,000 clones listed, 15% were seen once. Sequencing input: blood. All receptors derive from a female donor with papillary thyroid cancer or a benign thyroid nodule (not recorded which). Some clones in this sample may be carry-over from other donors' samples. Both conserved end residues are part of each CDR3. Fields, in order: CDR3 DNA, CDR3 protein, D gene, V gene, J gene, clone size. The D gene is left open where the match is weak. Clone size is not always given. Where it is, it says once, few, many or a class for expanded clones.

cdr3_nt: TGTGCCAGTAGTATCCGGGGGGGGAACACTGAAGCTTTCTTT
cdr3_aa: CASSIRGGNTEAFF
d_call: NA
v_call: TRBV19
j_call: TRBJ1-1
clone_size: many

cdr3_nt: TGTGCCAGCAGTGAAGGTTTTGTCAATCAGCCCCAGCATTTT
cdr3_aa: CASSEGFVNQPQHF
d_call: NA
v_call: TRBV2
j_call: TRBJ1-5
clone_size: NA

cdr3_nt: TGTTTTAGTGGTACCGCCATTGGGGAGACCCAGTACTTC
cdr3_aa: CFSGTAIGETQYF
d_call: NA
v_call: TRBV12-5
j_call: TRBJ2-5
clone_size: NA

cdr3_nt: TGTGCCAGCAGGGGGGAGACCCAGTACTTC
cdr3_aa: CASRGETQYF
d_call: NA
v_call: TRBV28
j_call: TRBJ2-5
clone_size: many

cdr3_nt: TGTGCCAGCAGTATGACAGGCTATCAGCCCCAGCATTTT
cdr3_aa: CASSMTGYQPQHF
d_call: NA
v_call: TRBV28
j_call: TRBJ1-5
clone_size: many

cdr3_nt: TGTGCCAGCAGCGTAACTGGTGACTACGAGCAGTACTTT
cdr3_aa: CASSVTGDYEQYF
d_call: NA
v_call: TRBV9
j_call: TRBJ2-7
clone_size: few

cdr3_nt: TGTGCCAGCAGCTTAGAGCGACTAGCGGGGGTAGAGCAGTACTTC
cdr3_aa: CASSLERLAGVEQYF
d_call: TRBD2
v_call: TRBV7-2
j_call: TRBJ2-7
clone_size: many

cdr3_nt: TGTGCCAGCAGGAGAGCTTCGTCGGGGGGCTCCTATAATTCACCCCTCCACTTT
cdr3_aa: CASRRASSGGSYNSPLHF
d_call: NA
v_call: TRBV2
j_call: TRBJ1-6
clone_size: many

cdr3_nt: TGTGCCAGCAGTGACTCGGGGGGCCACACAGATACGCAGTATTTT
cdr3_aa: CASSDSGGHTDTQYF
d_call: NA
v_call: TRBV6-4
j_call: TRBJ2-3
clone_size: many

cdr3_nt: TGTGCCAGCATCACCTCCGGGACAGCCTCCTACGAGCAGTACTTC
cdr3_aa: CASITSGTASYEQYF
d_call: TRBD1
v_call: TRBV6-1
j_call: TRBJ2-7
clone_size: many

cdr3_nt: TGCAGTGCTAGAGATCTTATTGTAGCGGGGGGCACAGATACGCAGTATTTT
cdr3_aa: CSARDLIVAGGTDTQYF
d_call: TRBD2
v_call: TRBV20-1
j_call: TRBJ2-3
clone_size: many

cdr3_nt: TGTGCCAGCAGTCCTCGGACAGGCAACACCGGGGAGCTGTTTTTT
cdr3_aa: CASSPRTGNTGELFF
d_call: TRBD1
v_call: TRBV12-3/TRBV12-4
j_call: TRBJ2-2
clone_size: many

cdr3_nt: TGTGCCAGCAGACGTGGCGGGGGTGAGGAGGAGCAGTACTTC
cdr3_aa: CASRRGGGEEEQYF
d_call: TRBD2
v_call: TRBV6-2/TRBV6-3
j_call: TRBJ2-7
clone_size: many

cdr3_nt: TGTGCCAGCAGCCGCAGTTTGGCAGGGCCACCCCAATTCTACGAGCAGTACTTC
cdr3_aa: CASSRSLAGPPQFYEQYF
d_call: NA
v_call: TRBV11-2
j_call: TRBJ2-7
clone_size: many

cdr3_nt: TGTGCCAGCAGCTTACAAGGGCAGCAGCTTTATGGCTACACCTTC
cdr3_aa: CASSLQGQQLYGYTF
d_call: NA
v_call: TRBV7-9
j_call: TRBJ1-2
clone_size: many

cdr3_nt: TGTGCCAGCAGCTTATGGCCTCCCCCGGAGGCAAAATCTACTGTTTTT
cdr3_aa: CASSLWPPPEAKSTVF
d_call: NA
v_call: TRBV7-9
j_call: TRBJ1-4
clone_size: NA

cdr3_nt: TGCAGCGTTGTCCCTACCACAGCCTACGAGCAGTACTTC
cdr3_aa: CSVVPTTAYEQYF
d_call: NA
v_call: TRBV29-1
j_call: TRBJ2-7
clone_size: many

cdr3_nt: TGTGCCAGCAGCTTTTCCGGGCCGCGGGGTGGTAGACAAGAGACCCAGTACTTC
cdr3_aa: CASSFSGPRGGRQETQYF
d_call: NA
v_call: TRBV11-2
j_call: TRBJ2-5
clone_size: few

cdr3_nt: TGTGCCAGCAGCTTATGGGAGGCCGGGGAGCTGTTTTTT
cdr3_aa: CASSLWEAGELFF
d_call: NA
v_call: TRBV11-3
j_call: TRBJ2-2
clone_size: many

cdr3_nt: TGTGCCAGCAGTTACTCAATGGTACGGTCTAGCACAGATACGCAGTATTTT
cdr3_aa: CASSYSMVRSSTDTQYF
d_call: NA
v_call: TRBV6-5
j_call: TRBJ2-3
clone_size: many

cdr3_nt: TGTGCCGTCACCCCACTGACAGATACGCAGTATTTT
cdr3_aa: CAVTPLTDTQYF
d_call: NA
v_call: TRBV6-1
j_call: TRBJ2-3
clone_size: many

cdr3_nt: TGTGCCAGCAGTATCCTGACAGGGGGAGGCGGGAATGAGCAGTTCTTC
cdr3_aa: CASSILTGGGGNEQFF
d_call: TRBD1
v_call: TRBV27
j_call: TRBJ2-1
clone_size: many

cdr3_nt: TGTGCCAGCAGTTTTTTCGACTTTCTTAGCACAGATACGCAGTATTTT
cdr3_aa: CASSFFDFLSTDTQYF
d_call: NA
v_call: TRBV7-8
j_call: TRBJ2-3
clone_size: many

cdr3_nt: TGCGCCAGCAGCACCCAGGGTGGGGGATTGGATGAGCAGTTCTTC
cdr3_aa: CASSTQGGGLDEQFF
d_call: NA
v_call: TRBV5-1
j_call: TRBJ2-1
clone_size: many

cdr3_nt: TGTGCCAGCAGTGGCAACCTAGCGGGGGGCAGCTCCTACGAGCAGTACTTC
cdr3_aa: CASSGNLAGGSSYEQYF
d_call: TRBD2
v_call: TRBV25-1
j_call: TRBJ2-7
clone_size: many

cdr3_nt: TGTGCCAGCCGAACCTCGACAGGCGTCTATGGCTACACCTTC
cdr3_aa: CASRTSTGVYGYTF
d_call: NA
v_call: TRBV6-2/TRBV6-3
j_call: TRBJ1-2
clone_size: many

cdr3_nt: TGTGCCAGTATTGCTGTTCAGCTCCACTCCTACGAGCAGTACTTC
cdr3_aa: CASIAVQLHSYEQYF
d_call: NA
v_call: TRBV19
j_call: TRBJ2-7
clone_size: few

cdr3_nt: TGTGCCAGCAATCCTACGGGGGCGAGGGAGCAGTACTTC
cdr3_aa: CASNPTGAREQYF
d_call: NA
v_call: TRBV6-1
j_call: TRBJ2-7
clone_size: many

cdr3_nt: TGTGCCAGCAGCCCCCCGGGGAACAATGAGCAGTTCTTC
cdr3_aa: CASSPPGNNEQFF
d_call: NA
v_call: TRBV2
j_call: TRBJ2-1
clone_size: many

cdr3_nt: TGTGCGAGCAGTGAAGTTCCTGGCGGGGAGCAGTACTTC
cdr3_aa: CASSEVPGGEQYF
d_call: NA
v_call: TRBV2
j_call: TRBJ2-7
clone_size: NA

cdr3_nt: TGTGCCTGGAGTCGGGGCCCAACCTACGAGCAGTACTTC
cdr3_aa: CAWSRGPTYEQYF
d_call: NA
v_call: TRBV30
j_call: TRBJ2-7
clone_size: many

cdr3_nt: TGTGCCAGCAGTGGTGGAGCGACCTATGAAGCTTTCTTT
cdr3_aa: CASSGGATYEAFF
d_call: NA
v_call: TRBV2
j_call: TRBJ1-1
clone_size: NA

cdr3_nt: TGTGCCAGCAGCCCGTCAGGGGGCTTCGCCGGAAACACCATATATTTT
cdr3_aa: CASSPSGGFAGNTIYF
d_call: TRBD1
v_call: TRBV5-4
j_call: TRBJ1-3
clone_size: NA

cdr3_nt: TGTGCCAGCAGCCCAACAGGGGCGAACGAGCAGTACTTC
cdr3_aa: CASSPTGANEQYF
d_call: TRBD1
v_call: TRBV9
j_call: TRBJ2-7
clone_size: many

cdr3_nt: TGTGCCAGCAGCCCGGGACTAGTTTTAACCCACAATGAGCAGTTCTTC
cdr3_aa: CASSPGLVLTHNEQFF
d_call: TRBD2
v_call: TRBV7-3
j_call: TRBJ2-1
clone_size: many

cdr3_nt: TGTGCCAGCACCTGGACAGGGGGCTCGAAGGCTGAAGCTTTCTTT
cdr3_aa: CASTWTGGSKAEAFF
d_call: TRBD1
v_call: TRBV6-1
j_call: TRBJ1-1
clone_size: many

cdr3_nt: TGCAGTGCTATCGAGCGGGGGGGCATCACAGATACGCAGTATTTT
cdr3_aa: CSAIERGGITDTQYF
d_call: TRBD2
v_call: TRBV20-1
j_call: TRBJ2-3
clone_size: few

cdr3_nt: TGTGCCATCAGTGGGACAGGGAGGGGGCAGCCCCAGCATTTT
cdr3_aa: CAISGTGRGQPQHF
d_call: TRBD1
v_call: TRBV10-3
j_call: TRBJ1-5
clone_size: many

cdr3_nt: TGTGCCAGCAATGATGGGGGGGCTGAAAAACTGTTTTTC
cdr3_aa: CASNDGGAEKLFF
d_call: NA
v_call: TRBV6-1
j_call: TRBJ1-4
clone_size: few

cdr3_nt: TGTGCCAGCAGTCAGGGGCCTAAGAGCAATCAGCAACAGCATTTT
cdr3_aa: CASSQGPKSNQQQHF
d_call: NA
v_call: TRBV28
j_call: TRBJ1-5
clone_size: NA

cdr3_nt: TGTGCCAGCAGCAAGGGACTAGGCCAAGAGACCCAGTACTTC
cdr3_aa: CASSKGLGQETQYF
d_call: TRBD2
v_call: TRBV5-4
j_call: TRBJ2-5
clone_size: NA

cdr3_nt: TGCGCCAGCAGCTTGGAACAGGGGACAGGGCCCAGGGGGGAGACCCAGTACTTC
cdr3_aa: CASSLEQGTGPRGETQYF
d_call: TRBD1
v_call: TRBV5-1
j_call: TRBJ2-5
clone_size: NA

cdr3_nt: TGTGCCAGCAGCGTAGTGGCTAGCACAGATACGCAGTATTTT
cdr3_aa: CASSVVASTDTQYF
d_call: NA
v_call: TRBV9
j_call: TRBJ2-3
clone_size: many

cdr3_nt: TGTGCCAGCAGTTACTCGCCCCTAGCGGGGGGGCAGGGCGGGGAGCTGTTTTTT
cdr3_aa: CASSYSPLAGGQGGELFF
d_call: TRBD2
v_call: TRBV6-5
j_call: TRBJ2-2
clone_size: many

cdr3_nt: TGCAGTGCGGAAGTAGGGGGGCGCGTAGGACTTCTAGCCAAAAACATTCAGTACTTC
cdr3_aa: CSAEVGGRVGLLAKNIQYF
d_call: NA
v_call: TRBV20-1
j_call: TRBJ2-4
clone_size: many

cdr3_nt: TGCAGTGCTAGTACCCCCCAGATCAATCATCCCCAGCATTTT
cdr3_aa: CSASTPQINHPQHF
d_call: NA
v_call: TRBV20-1
j_call: TRBJ1-5
clone_size: NA

cdr3_nt: TGCAGTGCATCTACCATAGGTTCGGGGGCCAACGTCCTGACTTTC
cdr3_aa: CSASTIGSGANVLTF
d_call: NA
v_call: TRBV20-1
j_call: TRBJ2-6
clone_size: many

cdr3_nt: TGTGCCAGCAGCTTAGACACCCACAATGAGCAGTTCTTC
cdr3_aa: CASSLDTHNEQFF
d_call: NA
v_call: TRBV11-3
j_call: TRBJ2-1
clone_size: NA

cdr3_nt: TGTGCCACCGCACAGGGAACGTACAATGAGCAGTTCTTC
cdr3_aa: CATAQGTYNEQFF
d_call: NA
v_call: TRBV28
j_call: TRBJ2-1
clone_size: many

cdr3_nt: TGTGCCAGCTCACCACTCCCCGACAGTATGAACACTGAAGCTTTCTTT
cdr3_aa: CASSPLPDSMNTEAFF
d_call: NA
v_call: TRBV18
j_call: TRBJ1-1
clone_size: many

cdr3_nt: TGTGCCAGCAGAGGCAGGACGAGCTCTGGAAACACCATATATTTT
cdr3_aa: CASRGRTSSGNTIYF
d_call: NA
v_call: TRBV6-1
j_call: TRBJ1-3
clone_size: many

cdr3_nt: TGCGCCAGCAGCTTGAGTGGCGTACTTAACTATGGCTACACCTTC
cdr3_aa: CASSLSGVLNYGYTF
d_call: NA
v_call: TRBV5-1
j_call: TRBJ1-2
clone_size: many

cdr3_nt: TGCGCCAGCAGCTTATCCGCAGATACGCAGTATTTT
cdr3_aa: CASSLSADTQYF
d_call: NA
v_call: TRBV5-1
j_call: TRBJ2-3
clone_size: many

cdr3_nt: TGTGCCAGCAGTGGGGCACAGGGGGCACGACAGTTCCCCTACCAGCAGTACTTC
cdr3_aa: CASSGAQGARQFPYQQYF
d_call: TRBD1
v_call: TRBV28
j_call: TRBJ2-7
clone_size: few

cdr3_nt: TGTGCCAGCAGTTACTCTGGGGACAATTCACCCCTCCACTTT
cdr3_aa: CASSYSGDNSPLHF
d_call: NA
v_call: TRBV6-2/TRBV6-3
j_call: TRBJ1-6
clone_size: many

cdr3_nt: TGCAGTGCTAGTAGAACAGAGGGGAACACTGAAGCTTTCTTT
cdr3_aa: CSASRTEGNTEAFF
d_call: NA
v_call: TRBV20-1
j_call: TRBJ1-1
clone_size: many

cdr3_nt: TGCAGTGCTAGAGTGTACTACGAGCAGTACTTC
cdr3_aa: CSARVYYEQYF
d_call: NA
v_call: TRBV20-1
j_call: TRBJ2-7
clone_size: many